This TCR beta chain came from a study of T cell repertoires in cytomegalovirus infection. With regard to this clonotype: The antigen is not known.

MiXCR was run by TCRdb on the reads, yielding one entry per CDR3 protein. The profile shows about 920,000 distinct CDR3 sequences, about 33% of them singletons. The specimen comprised cultured CD8+ T cells from PBMCs, sampled from culture after CMV antigen stimulation. This clonotype was sampled from a human donor in good health (CMV status not recorded). Some clones in this sample may be carry-over from other donors' samples.

CDR3 DNA sequence: TGCAGTGCTAGAAACCGGGACACTGGCTACGAGCAGTACTTC. It codes for CSARNRDTGYEQYF. The V gene is TRBV20-1, the J gene TRBJ2-7, with D perhaps matching TRBD1 (6 bases). V shed 2 bases and J shed 3 bases, with 14 bases lying between them. Germline CDR1 is DFQATT and CDR2 is SNEGSKA (reference sequence). The CDR3 has 14 residues.